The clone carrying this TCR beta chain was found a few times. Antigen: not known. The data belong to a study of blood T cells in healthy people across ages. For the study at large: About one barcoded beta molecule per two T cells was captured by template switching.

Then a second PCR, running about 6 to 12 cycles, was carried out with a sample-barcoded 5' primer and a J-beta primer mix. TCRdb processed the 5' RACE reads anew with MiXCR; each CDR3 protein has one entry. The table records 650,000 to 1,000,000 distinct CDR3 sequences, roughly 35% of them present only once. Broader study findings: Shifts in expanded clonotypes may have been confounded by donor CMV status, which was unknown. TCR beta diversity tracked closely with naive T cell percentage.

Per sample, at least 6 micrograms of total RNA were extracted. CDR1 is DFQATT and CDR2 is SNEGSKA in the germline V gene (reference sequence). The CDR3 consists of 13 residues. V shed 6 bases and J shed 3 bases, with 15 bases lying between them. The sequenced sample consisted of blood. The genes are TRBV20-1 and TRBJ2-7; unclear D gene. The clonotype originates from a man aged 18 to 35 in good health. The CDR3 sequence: CSAPLGLYYEQYF. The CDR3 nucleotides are TGCAGTGCCCCGCTAGGGTTATACTACGAGCAGTACTTC.